The T cell receptor beta chain under discussion was sequenced for a study of T cell responses to AZD1222 COVID-19 vaccine. Whole-study results and caveats: Clonal diversity was possibly underestimated; the donors were predominantly white British and more often female. Repertoire sampling occurred only after the peak T cell response. Seropositive status at baseline applied to only a handful of AZD1222 recipients.

Clones were read by immunoSEQ multiplex PCR, and TCRdb kept only the in-frame ones, dropping some. Among roughly 150,000 clones listed, around 92% were seen once. Doses given second, at about 4 or about 12 weeks, were pooled. The CDR3 runs 15 residues. Germline-derived CDR1 and CDR2 are SGHVS and FNYEAQ. V lost 5 bases, J lost 5 bases, and 15 bases lay in between. Comments on this clone: Its antigen is currently unknown.

This sequence was found in an adult who received the AZD1222 COVID-19 vaccine. The chain links TRBV7-6 to TRBJ1-4, with a possible D match to TRBD1 (6 bases). The sequenced sample was peripheral blood, obtained 28 days after the second AZD1222 dose. The CDR3 sequence is CASSRGGTSNEKLFF. The DNA of the CDR3 is TGTGCCAGCAGCCGAGGGGGGACCTCGAATGAAAAACTGTTTTTT.